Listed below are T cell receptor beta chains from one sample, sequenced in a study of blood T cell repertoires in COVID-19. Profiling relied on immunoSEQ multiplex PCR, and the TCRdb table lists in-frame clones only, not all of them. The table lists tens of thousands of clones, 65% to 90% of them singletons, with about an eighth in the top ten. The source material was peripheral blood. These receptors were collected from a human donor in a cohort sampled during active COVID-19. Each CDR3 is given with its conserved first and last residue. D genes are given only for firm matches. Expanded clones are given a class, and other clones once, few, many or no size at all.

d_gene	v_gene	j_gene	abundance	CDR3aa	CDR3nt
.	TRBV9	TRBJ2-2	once	CASSPQGLGLSGELFF	TGTGCCAGCAGCCCCCAAGGACTGGGCTTGTCCGGGGAGCTGTTTTTT
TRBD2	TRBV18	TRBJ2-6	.	CASSPLASGRNSGANVLTF	TGTGCCAGCTCACCCCTGGCTAGCGGGAGGAACTCTGGGGCCAACGTCCTGACTTTC
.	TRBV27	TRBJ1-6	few	CASTQEGSPLHF	TGTGCCAGCACGCAGGAGGGGTCACCCCTCCACTTT
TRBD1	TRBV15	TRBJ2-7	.	CATSREVGQDKQYF	TGTGCCACCAGCAGAGAGGTTGGACAGGATAAGCAGTACTTC
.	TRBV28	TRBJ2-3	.	CASSFPLGDNTQYF	TGTGCCAGCAGCTTCCCCCTAGGGGACAATACGCAGTATTTT
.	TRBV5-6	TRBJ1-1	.	CASSFVYSISEAFF	TGTGCCAGCAGCTTCGTTTACAGTATCTCTGAAGCTTTCTTT
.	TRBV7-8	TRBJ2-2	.	CARQLGRAGYANTGELFF	TGTGCCAGACAACTGGGGCGCGCAGGGTACGCGAACACCGGGGAGCTGTTTTTT
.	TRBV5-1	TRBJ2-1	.	CASSRLVRPRYNEQFF	TGCGCCAGCAGCCGGCTTGTTCGCCCTAGATACAATGAGCAGTTCTTC
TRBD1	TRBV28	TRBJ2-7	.	CASSPGTGGDYEQYF	TGTGCCAGCAGCCCCGGGACAGGGGGCGACTACGAGCAGTACTTC
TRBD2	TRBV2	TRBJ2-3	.	CASRTGAGGPNIGTDTQYF	TGTGCCAGCAGGACGGGAGCGGGAGGGCCCAACATTGGCACAGATACGCAGTATTTT
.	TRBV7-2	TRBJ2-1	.	CASSPSRVAYNEQFF	TGTGCCAGCAGCCCATCGCGGGTGGCCTACAATGAGCAGTTCTTC
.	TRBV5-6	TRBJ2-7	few	CASSPVGSPAYEQYF	TGTGCCAGCAGCCCTGTTGGCTCCCCCGCCTACGAGCAGTACTTC
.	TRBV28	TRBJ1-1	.	CASKAPDWAEAFF	TGTGCCAGCAAGGCCCCAGACTGGGCTGAAGCTTTCTTT
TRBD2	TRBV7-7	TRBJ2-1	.	CASSLGSQLGGLNEQFF	TGTGCCAGCAGCTTGGGATCTCAACTGGGGGGGTTGAATGAGCAGTTCTTC
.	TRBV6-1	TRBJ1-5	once	CASSDNRWNQPQHF	TGTGCCAGCAGTGATAACAGGTGGAATCAGCCCCAGCATTTT
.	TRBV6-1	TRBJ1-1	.	CASSEGHSDRTEAFF	TGTGCCAGCAGTGAGGGACATTCAGATCGCACTGAAGCTTTCTTT
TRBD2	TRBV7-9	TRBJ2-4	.	CASSAGLAGGGAKNIQYF	TGTGCCAGCAGCGCGGGACTAGCGGGAGGAGGGGCCAAAAACATTCAGTACTTC